Presented here are 31 T cell receptor beta chains from one specimen sequenced in a study of T cells in Graves' hyperthyroidism and ophthalmopathy. Using RNA transcripts as the source, TCR beta CDR3 regions were amplified. The HTBI set primed first-round TCR CDR3 RT-PCR. TCRdb ran MiXCR on the multiplex PCR reads and lists one entry per CDR3 protein. This table holds about 400,000 distinct CDR3 sequences, 12% to 15% found once. The source material was blood. The receptors here all came from a woman in her sixties or seventies with Graves' ophthalmopathy.

At least ten counts were recorded for this clonotype. The gene calls are TRBV6-1 and TRBJ2-7, with TRBD2 matching over 11 bases. This CDR3 region has 14 residues. V was clipped by 5 bases and J by 6 bases; unmatched bases: 6. Germline lookup yields CDR1 MNHNS and CDR2 SASEGT. CDR3: CASSSPGLAAEQYF. Here the CDR3 DNA reads TGTGCCAGCAGTTCCCCGGGACTAGCGGCCGAGCAGTACTTC.

This clonotype was counted at least ten times. The rearrangement links TRBV7-2 to TRBJ2-6; D ambiguous. This CDR3 spans 16 amino acids. The V gene lost 5 bases and the J gene lost 0 bases, with 11 bases spanning the gap. CDR1 and CDR2 from the germline V gene are SGHTA and FQGNSA. CDR3 region: CASSQEPHSGANVLTF. The CDR3 nucleotides are TGTGCCAGCAGCCAAGAGCCCCACTCTGGGGCCAACGTCCTGACTTTC.

To note about this clonotype: Compared with germline, one end of the junction differs, possibly owing to a read error. The chain is built from TRBV7-3 and TRBJ2-7; D possibly corresponds to TRBD2 (6 bases). Germline V gene sequence: CDR1 SGHTA, CDR2 FQGTGA. The CDR3 runs to 14 residues. The CDR3 region has the DNA TGTGCCAGCAGCCTAACCCGCACCGGGGGCGAGCAGTACTTC. Protein sequence: CASSLTRTGGEQYF.

The chain carries TRBV7-3 and TRBJ2-1, with 13 bases identical to TRBD2. Germline V CDR1 and CDR2: SGHTA, FQGTGA. Trimming at V came to 11 bases and at J to 9 bases, leaving 31 bases not matched to a gene. This CDR3 region has 21 residues. Here the CDR3 reads CAADAPSHGQPGTSGTSEQFF. The CDR3 DNA is TGTGCCGCAGACGCTCCTTCCCATGGTCAACCCGGGACTAGCGGGACGAGTGAGCAGTTCTTC. The variable domain in full, completed from reference TRBV7-3 and TRBJ2-1, reads GAGVSQTPSNKVTEKGKYVELRCDPISGHTALYWYRQSLGQGPEFLIYFQGTGAADDSGLPNDRFFAVRPEGSVSTLKIQRTERGDSAVYLCAADAPSHGQPGTSGTSEQFFGPGTRLTVL.

This clonotype has at least ten counts. The chain recombines TRBV20-1 with TRBJ1-3, with 9 bases that match TRBD1. V shed 0 bases, J shed 3 bases, and the junction held 3 bases outside the gene matches. Germline lookup yields CDR1 DFQATT and CDR2 SNEGSKA (reference sequence). The CDR3 runs to 15 residues. The CDR3 nucleotides read TGCAGTGCTAGAGATTCGGACAGGGGTGGAAACACCATATATTTT. Residues: CSARDSDRGGNTIYF.

This clonotype was counted ten times or more. CDR3 in DNA: TGTGCCAGCAGCCAAGGTGGTCACTGGACTCCCGCTAATGAGCAGTTCTTC. This codes for CASSQGGHWTPANEQFF. The rearrangement links TRBV3-1 to TRBJ2-1; the D gene is possibly TRBD2 (5 bases). V shed 1 base and J shed 7 bases, with 20 bases lying between them. The CDR3 contains 17 residues. Germline lookup yields CDR1 LGHDT and CDR2 YNNKEL (reference sequence).

As to this clonotype: This may be a read error, as it is one base from a much larger clone. CDR3 DNA sequence: TGTGCCAGGAGCTTCCCCGGACTAGCGGGAGAAGAGACCCAGTACTTC. Residues: CARSFPGLAGEETQYF. V and J are TRBV7-9 and TRBJ2-5; 13 bases match TRBD2. This CDR3 comprises 16 residues. Germline assignment: CDR1 SEHNR and CDR2 FQNEAQ (reference sequence).

This clonotype occurred many times. This chain joins TRBV20-1 and TRBJ2-3, with D possibly being TRBD2 (6 bases). The CDR3 contains 15 residues. Germline CDR1 DFQATT, CDR2 SNEGSKA (reference sequence). V was cut by 6 bases and J by 3 bases, with 19 bases left in between. The CDR3 DNA reads TGCAGTGCCGCACCCCCCTTGGCGGGGACAGATACGCAGTATTTT. Its protein is CSAAPPLAGTDTQYF.

This clonotype was observed at least ten times. The chain couples TRBV10-3 to TRBJ2-6; D unresolved. Germline V gene lookup returns CDR1 ENHRY and CDR2 SYGVKD. The V gene lost 6 bases and the J gene lost 0 bases, with 9 bases spanning the gap. CDR3 length: 15 amino acids. In nucleotides, the CDR3 is TGTGCCATCAGGCAGCAGACCTCTGGGGCCAACGTCCTGACTTTC. This translates into CAIRQQTSGANVLTF.

This clonotype showed up just once. The J gene is TRBJ2-1, the V gene TRBV2; the D gene is possibly TRBD2 (5 bases). V was trimmed by 2 bases and J by 4 bases, leaving 18 bases between them. The CDR3 extends over 17 amino acids. The germline V gene has CDR1 SNHLY and CDR2 FYNNEI. CDR3 region: CASSELEGVGVYNEQFF. CDR3 bases: TGTGCCAGCAGTGAACTAGAGGGAGTCGGGGTTTACAATGAGCAGTTCTTC.

This clonotype was recorded many times. The CDR3 loop is CASSQDRVGGYTF. Here the CDR3 DNA reads TGTGCCAGCTCACAGGACAGGGTAGGCGGCTACACCTTC. The chain employs TRBV18 and TRBJ1-2; 8 positions match TRBD1. The germline V gene has CDR1 KGHSH and CDR2 LQKENI. V was clipped by 4 bases and J by 8 bases; unmatched bases: 6. The CDR3 spans 13 residues.

This clonotype was observed at least ten times. V gene TRBV11-2 combines with J gene TRBJ2-5, with 7 positions matching TRBD2. From germline, CDR1 is SGHAT and CDR2 FQNNGV. The CDR3 contains 13 residues. The V and J ends lost 4 bases and 3 bases, in that order; junction bases with no gene match: 2. CDR3 sequence: CASSSSGKETQYF. The CDR3 DNA is TGTGCCAGCAGCTCCAGCGGGAAAGAGACCCAGTACTTC. Drawing the rest from reference TRBV11-2 and TRBJ2-5, the complete variable domain is EAGVAQSPRYKIIEKRQSVAFWCNPISGHATLYWYQQILGQGPKLLIQFQNNGVVDDSQLPKDRFSAERLKGVDSTLKIQPAKLEDSAVYLCASSSSGKETQYFGPGTRLLVL.

The gene calls are TRBV29-1 and TRBJ1-2, with no clear D. The CDR3 spans 14 residues. V dropped 7 bases and J dropped 2 bases, with 17 bases sitting between them. The V gene's germline CDR1 is SQVTM and CDR2 ANQGSEA. CDR3 loop: CSAPSEASNYGYTF. CDR3 nucleotides: TGCAGCGCCCCATCCGAGGCATCAAACTATGGCTACACCTTC. The full variable domain, its missing parts supplied by reference TRBV29-1 and TRBJ1-2, is SAVISQKPSRDICQRGTSLTIQCQVDSQVTMMFWYRQQPGQSLTLIATANQGSEATYESGFVIDKFPISRPNLTFSTLTVSNMSPEDSSIYLCSAPSEASNYGYTFGSGTRLTVV.

At least ten counts were recorded for this clonotype. DNA of the CDR3: TGTGCCAGCAGCTTACAGAGCCTGACTAGCGGGAGTTACAAGCAGTACTTC. It specifies CASSLQSLTSGSYKQYF. This chain links TRBV7-2 with TRBJ2-7; the match to TRBD2 covers 12 bases. The length of the CDR3 is 17 residues. From germline, CDR1 is SGHTA and CDR2 FQGNSA. With V trimmed by 2 bases and J by 8 bases, 13 bases remained unmatched.

The genes are TRBV27 and TRBJ1-6; D call uncertain. The CDR3 is 17 amino acids. Trimming took 4 bases from V and 0 from J, leaving 13 bases between them. Germline-derived CDR1 and CDR2 are MNHEY and SMNVEV (reference sequence). DNA of the CDR3: TGTGCCAGCAGTTCCAAATTCTTTAGCTCCTATAATTCACCCCTCCACTTT. This sequence encodes CASSSKFFSSYNSPLHF.

At least ten counts were recorded for this clonotype. The chain joins TRBV30 to TRBJ2-5; 7 bases are shared with TRBD1. The V segment lost 3 bases and the J segment 5 bases; nucleotides outside the gene matches: 9. CDR3 length: 14 amino acids. Germline V gives CDR1 GTSNPN, CDR2 SVGIG (reference sequence). This chain's CDR3 is CAWRQPGQRETQYF. Written as DNA, the CDR3 is TGTGCCTGGAGGCAACCGGGACAGAGGGAGACCCAGTACTTC.

The sample holds many counts of this clonotype. This sequence joins TRBV6-1 and TRBJ1-6, with D possibly matching TRBD1 (6 bases). Trimming pared 7 bases from V and 9 bases from J, leaving 13 bases between. The CDR3 covers 13 residues. The germline gives CDR1 MNHNS, CDR2 SASEGT. The CDR3 sequence is CASTDRSASPLHF. The CDR3 DNA follows: TGTGCCAGCACCGACAGGAGCGCTTCACCCCTCCACTTT.

The rearrangement uses TRBV30 and TRBJ2-1; possible D gene TRBD1, 5 bases. This CDR3 contains 16 residues. Germline V gives CDR1 GTSNPN, CDR2 SVGIG (reference sequence). With 3 bases removed from V and 0 bases from J, the gap between germline ends came to 15 bases. The CDR3 nucleotides read TGTGCCTGGAGCGCCAGGTGGGGCCGCTCCTACAATGAGCAGTTCTTC. This codes for CAWSARWGRSYNEQFF.

This clonotype was counted ten times or more. The rearrangement links TRBV2 to TRBJ2-1, with 11 nucleotides matching TRBD2. Germline trimming cut 6 bases from V and 1 base from J; bases unmatched to any gene: 5. Germline CDR1 and CDR2: SNHLY and FYNNEI. The CDR3 has 16 residues. CDR3 sequence reads: CASSTSGSGSYNEQFF. The CDR3 DNA reads TGTGCCAGCAGCACTAGCGGGAGTGGTTCCTACAATGAGCAGTTCTTC.

J is TRBJ2-1 and V is TRBV9; 14 bases fit TRBD2. The CDR3 sequence is 17 residues long. J lost 2 bases, V lost 3 bases, and 4 bases had no gene match. CDR1 is SGDLS, CDR2 YYNGEE, per germline. The DNA of the CDR3 is TGTGCCAGCAGCGGACTAGCGGGGGGGGCTACCTACAATGAGCAGTTCTTC. Its translation is CASSGLAGGATYNEQFF.

Only a few counts were recorded for this clonotype. V and J are TRBV19 and TRBJ1-4; 7 bases match TRBD1. J lost 5 bases, V lost 7 bases, and 10 bases had no gene match. The germline gives CDR1 LNHDA, CDR2 SQIVND (reference sequence). CDR3 length: 15 amino acids. The CDR3 sequence is CASTPAGTENEKLFF. CDR3 nucleotides: TGTGCCAGTACCCCGGCTGGGACAGAAAATGAAAAACTGTTTTTT.

This clonotype was counted at least ten times. The chain is built from TRBV7-2 and TRBJ2-2, with D possibly being TRBD1 or TRBD2 (5 bases each). V was cut by 6 bases and J by 4 bases, with 18 bases left in between. This CDR3 has 16 residues. The germline CDR1 and CDR2 sequences are SGHTA and FQGNSA. In DNA, the CDR3 is TGTGCCAGCAGATGGGGGAGTAGCCGGAGCACCGGGGAGCTGTTTTTT. This translates into CASRWGSSRSTGELFF.

In its sample, this clonotype was seen many times. The rearrangement uses TRBV7-9 and TRBJ2-3; 8 bases map to TRBD2. CDR3 length equals 14 residues. Germline CDR1 reads SEHNR; CDR2 reads FQNEAQ (reference sequence). V shed 7 bases and J 3 bases; nucleotides not matched to a gene: 6. The CDR3 bases are TGTGCCAGCAAACTGGGCGGGAGGACAGATACGCAGTATTTT. Its protein is CASKLGGRTDTQYF.

The rearrangement joins TRBV25-1 to TRBJ1-5, with D possibly matching TRBD1 (6 bases). V dropped 5 bases and J dropped 5 bases, with 13 bases sitting between them. The germline V gene encodes CDR1 MGHDK and CDR2 SYGVNS. The CDR3 is made up of 14 amino acids. The CDR3 DNA reads TGTGCCAGCAGTTACAGGGTACGAGATCAGCCCCAGCATTTT. Residues: CASSYRVRDQPQHF.

The CDR3 region is CASSEGGTATDTQYF. The CDR3 DNA sequence: TGTGCCAGCAGTGAAGGTGGAACAGCCACAGATACGCAGTATTTT. This chain uses TRBV6-1 with TRBJ2-3; D call uncertain. The CDR3 is made up of 15 amino acids. Germline V gives CDR1 MNHNS, CDR2 SASEGT. V shed 1 base and J shed 2 bases, with 10 bases lying between them.

This clonotype was counted ten times or more. The V gene is TRBV28, the J gene TRBJ2-1; the D is unclear. The CDR3 length is 12 residues. Between the trimmed V and J ends, which lost 2 bases and 10 bases, there was a span of 9 bases. Germline-derived CDR1 and CDR2 are MDHEN and SYDVKM. The CDR3 region is CASSLPDVEQFF. In nucleotides, the CDR3 is TGTGCCAGCAGTTTACCGGACGTCGAGCAGTTCTTC.

The V call is TRBV20-1, the J call TRBJ1-4; D call uncertain. Trimming removed 0 bases from V and 7 bases from J, with 9 bases in between. CDR3 length: 13 residues. Germline V gene sequence: CDR1 DFQATT, CDR2 SNEGSKA (reference sequence). The CDR3 reads CSARDSRGEKLFF. The DNA for the CDR3 is TGCAGTGCTAGAGACTCTCGGGGTGAAAAACTGTTTTTT.

The table lists this clonotype with many counts. V and J are TRBV7-8 and TRBJ2-5; D possibly corresponds to TRBD2 (5 bases). The V and J ends lost 5 bases and 0 bases respectively, with 19 bases between them. Germline V gene lookup returns CDR1 SGHVS and CDR2 FQNEAQ. The CDR3 extends over 17 amino acids. Here the CDR3 reads CASSHPRGKRYQETQYF. Written as DNA, the CDR3 is TGTGCCAGCAGCCATCCCCGGGGAAAGCGGTACCAAGAGACCCAGTACTTC.

CDR3 loop: CASSYPTADLGQETQYF. The DNA for the CDR3 is TGTGCCAGCAGTTACCCGACGGCGGACTTAGGGCAAGAGACCCAGTACTTC. The chain carries TRBV6-5 and TRBJ2-5, with D perhaps matching TRBD2 (5 bases). Germline CDR1 MNHEY, CDR2 SVGAGI. The CDR3 spans 17 residues. The V gene lost 2 bases and the J gene lost 2 bases, with 18 bases spanning the gap.

This clonotype was detected many times. This chain joins TRBV12-3 or TRBV12-4 and TRBJ2-1; D remains ambiguous. CDR3 length: 16 residues. V was trimmed by 4 bases and J by 6 bases, leaving 19 bases between them. For the CDR3, the DNA is TGTGCCAGCAGTTCCCACAACGGCCCCGCAACCAATGAGCAGTTCTTC. As protein: CASSSHNGPATNEQFF.

This clonotype was recorded at least ten times. The chain carries TRBV5-1 and TRBJ2-3; TRBD2 matches at 9 bases. This CDR3 is built from 16 residues. The V gene's germline CDR1 is SGHRS and CDR2 YFSETQ. V lost 4 bases and J lost 3; bases outside the gene matches: 9. In DNA form, the CDR3 reads TGCGCCAGCAGCAAGGAGACTAGCGGTACAACAGATACGCAGTATTTT. It yields the protein CASSKETSGTTDTQYF.